This T cell receptor (beta chain) was profiled in a study of breast tumors, draining lymph nodes, adjacent tissues. One entry per CDR3 protein, called by TCRdb with MiXCR from the multiplex PCR reads. The sample contains a few hundred thousand distinct CDR3 sequences, under 40% of which appear only once. With respect to this clonotype: Compared with germline, one end of the junction differs, possibly owing to a read error.

CDR1 and CDR2 from the germline V gene are LNHDA and SQIVND (reference sequence). This CDR3 spans 13 amino acids. The lymph nodes were axillary draining lymph nodes from breast cancer patients. Sequenced: axillary lymph node tissue. The origin of this receptor is a female donor with breast cancer. Some clones in this sample may be carry-over from other donors' samples. The chain couples TRBV19 to TRBJ1-5; tentatively, D is TRBD1 (5 bases). CDR3 sequence reads: CASSPQGYQTQHF. Here the CDR3 DNA reads TGTGCCAGTAGTCCCCAGGGATATCAGACCCAGCATTTT.